This T cell receptor beta chain was sequenced in a study of T-cell memory formation after mild COVID-19. Study results and caveats: For second-wave clones that peaked at day 37, SARS-CoV-2 specificity went unverified. The CD4+ clones that contracted clustered mainly within CM and EM, and the CD8+ clones concentrated in EMRA. While clones contracting from day 15 to 85 were balanced between CD4 and CD8, later expanders leaned CD4+.

Sample barcodes and UMIs were carried by the TCR alpha and TCR beta cDNA libraries that 5'RACE generated with constant-segment primers. MiXCR, applied by TCRdb to the 5' RACE reads, yields one record per CDR3 protein. The sample records around 320,000 distinct CDR3 sequences, around 15% being singletons. As for this clonotype: The antigen is not known.

The germline gives CDR1 MNHNS, CDR2 SASEGT. This CDR3 is built from 13 residues. V gave up 6 bases and J gave up 9 bases, with 15 bases separating them. This receptor was obtained from a man aged 18 to 29 who had mild COVID-19 (a few samples of this study predate the infection). Cell type and time point are not known. The sequenced sample consisted of PBMCs or a T cell subset sorted from them (not recorded which). The rearrangement uses TRBV6-1 and TRBJ2-1; D may be TRBD2 (5 bases). Here the CDR3 DNA reads TGTGCCAGCAGCGCGGGCGGGCTGATTGAGCAGTTCTTC. Residues: CASSAGGLIEQFF.